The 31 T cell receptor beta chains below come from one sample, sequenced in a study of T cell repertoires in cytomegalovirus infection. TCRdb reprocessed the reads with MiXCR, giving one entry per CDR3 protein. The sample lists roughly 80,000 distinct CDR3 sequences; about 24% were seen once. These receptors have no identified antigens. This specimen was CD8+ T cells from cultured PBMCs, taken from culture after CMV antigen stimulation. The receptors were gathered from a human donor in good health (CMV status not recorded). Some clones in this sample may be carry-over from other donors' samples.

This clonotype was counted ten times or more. This chain's CDR3 is CASSGQGDEQYF. CDR3 DNA sequence: TGTGCCAGCTCGGGACAGGGTGACGAGCAGTACTTC. This rearrangement joins TRBV11-2 to TRBJ2-7, with 9 bases lining up with TRBD1. The CDR3 contains 12 residues. Looked up from germline, CDR1 is SGHAT and CDR2 is FQNNGV. V was clipped by 8 bases and J by 5 bases; unmatched bases: 4.

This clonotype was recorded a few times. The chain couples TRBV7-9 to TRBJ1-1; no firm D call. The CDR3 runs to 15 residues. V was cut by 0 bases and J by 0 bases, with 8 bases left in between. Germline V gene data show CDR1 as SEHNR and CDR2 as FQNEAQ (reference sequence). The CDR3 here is CASSLAPVLNTEAFF. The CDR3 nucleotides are TGTGCCAGCAGCTTAGCCCCAGTTCTGAACACTGAAGCTTTCTTT. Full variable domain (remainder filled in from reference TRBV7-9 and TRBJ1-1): DTGVSQNPRHKITKRGQNVTFRCDPISEHNRLYWYRQTLGQGPEFLTYFQNEAQLEKSRLLSDRFSAERPKGSFSTLEIQRTEQGDSAMYLCASSLAPVLNTEAFFGQGTRLTVV.

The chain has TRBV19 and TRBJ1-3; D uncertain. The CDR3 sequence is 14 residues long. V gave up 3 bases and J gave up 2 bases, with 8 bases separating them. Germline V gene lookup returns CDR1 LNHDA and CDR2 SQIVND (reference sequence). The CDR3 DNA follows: TGTGCCAGTAGTATCTGGACCGCTGGAAACACCATATATTTT. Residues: CASSIWTAGNTIYF.

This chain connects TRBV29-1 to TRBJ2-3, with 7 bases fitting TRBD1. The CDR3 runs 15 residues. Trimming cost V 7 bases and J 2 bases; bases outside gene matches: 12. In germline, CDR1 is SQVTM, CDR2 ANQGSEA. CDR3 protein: CSGGSGTAITDTQYF. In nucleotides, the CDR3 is TGCAGCGGTGGATCCGGGACAGCGATCACAGATACGCAGTATTTT.

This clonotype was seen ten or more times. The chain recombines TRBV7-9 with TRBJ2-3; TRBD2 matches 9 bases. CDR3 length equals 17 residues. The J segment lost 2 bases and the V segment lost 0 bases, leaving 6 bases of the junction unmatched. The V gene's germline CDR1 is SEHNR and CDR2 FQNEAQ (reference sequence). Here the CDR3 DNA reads TGTGCCAGCAGCTTAGCTAGCGGGGGCACCACCACAGATACGCAGTATTTT. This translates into CASSLASGGTTTDTQYF.

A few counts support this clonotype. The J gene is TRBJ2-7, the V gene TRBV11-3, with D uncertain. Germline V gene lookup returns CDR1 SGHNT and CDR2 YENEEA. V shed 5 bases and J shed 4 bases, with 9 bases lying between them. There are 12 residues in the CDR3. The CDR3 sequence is CASSGVLYEQYF. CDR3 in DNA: TGTGCCAGCAGCGGGGTCCTTTACGAGCAGTACTTC.

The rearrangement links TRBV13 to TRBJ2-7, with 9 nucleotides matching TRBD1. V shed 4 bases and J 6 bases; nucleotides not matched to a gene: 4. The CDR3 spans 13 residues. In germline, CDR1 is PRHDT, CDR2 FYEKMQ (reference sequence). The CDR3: CASSSRTGVEQYF. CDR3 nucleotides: TGTGCCAGCAGCTCGAGGACAGGGGTCGAGCAGTACTTC.

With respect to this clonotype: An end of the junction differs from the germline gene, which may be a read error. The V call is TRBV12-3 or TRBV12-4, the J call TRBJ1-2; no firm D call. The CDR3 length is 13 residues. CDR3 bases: TGTGGCAGCAGTTTTCCGGGGATGGGTGGCTACACCTTC. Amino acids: CGSSFPGMGGYTF.

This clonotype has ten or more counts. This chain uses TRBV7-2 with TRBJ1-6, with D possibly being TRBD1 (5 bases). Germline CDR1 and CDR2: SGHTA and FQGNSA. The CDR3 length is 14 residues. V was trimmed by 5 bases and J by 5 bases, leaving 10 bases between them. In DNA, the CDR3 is TGTGCCAGCAGCCAGGGACGGAATAATTCACCCCTCCACTTT. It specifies CASSQGRNNSPLHF.

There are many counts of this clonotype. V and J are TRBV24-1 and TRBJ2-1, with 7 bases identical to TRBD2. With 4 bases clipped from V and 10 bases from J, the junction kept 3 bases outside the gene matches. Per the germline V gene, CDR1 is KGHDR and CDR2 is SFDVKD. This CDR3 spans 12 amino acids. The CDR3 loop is CATSEYSGEQFF. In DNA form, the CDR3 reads TGTGCCACCAGTGAATATAGCGGGGAGCAGTTCTTC.

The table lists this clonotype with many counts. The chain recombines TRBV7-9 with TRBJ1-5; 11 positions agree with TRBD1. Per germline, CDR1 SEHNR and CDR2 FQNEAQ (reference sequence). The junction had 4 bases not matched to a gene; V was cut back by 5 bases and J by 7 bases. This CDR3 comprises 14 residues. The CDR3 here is CASSMGQGDQPQHF. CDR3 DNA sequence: TGTGCCAGCAGCATGGGACAGGGGGACCAGCCCCAGCATTTT.

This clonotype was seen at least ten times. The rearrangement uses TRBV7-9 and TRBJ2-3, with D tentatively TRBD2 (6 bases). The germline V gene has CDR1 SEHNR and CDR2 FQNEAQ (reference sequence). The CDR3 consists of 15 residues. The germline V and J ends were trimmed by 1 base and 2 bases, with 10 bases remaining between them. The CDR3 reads CASSLGSSVTDTQYF. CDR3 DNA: TGTGCCAGCAGCTTAGGGTCTAGCGTCACAGATACGCAGTATTTT.

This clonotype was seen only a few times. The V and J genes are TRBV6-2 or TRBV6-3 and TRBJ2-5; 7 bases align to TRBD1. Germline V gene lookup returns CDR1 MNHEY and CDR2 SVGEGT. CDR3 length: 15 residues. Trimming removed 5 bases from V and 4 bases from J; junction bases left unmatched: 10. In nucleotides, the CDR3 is TGTGCCAGCAGTGACGCGACAGGGTCTCTAGAGACCCAGTACTTC. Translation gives CASSDATGSLETQYF.

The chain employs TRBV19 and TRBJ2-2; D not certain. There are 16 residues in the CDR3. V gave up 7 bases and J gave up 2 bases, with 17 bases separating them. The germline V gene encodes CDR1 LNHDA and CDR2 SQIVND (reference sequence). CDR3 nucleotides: TGTGCCAGTATTCCCCTGACAAGCAACAACACCGGGGAGCTGTTTTTT. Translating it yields CASIPLTSNNTGELFF.

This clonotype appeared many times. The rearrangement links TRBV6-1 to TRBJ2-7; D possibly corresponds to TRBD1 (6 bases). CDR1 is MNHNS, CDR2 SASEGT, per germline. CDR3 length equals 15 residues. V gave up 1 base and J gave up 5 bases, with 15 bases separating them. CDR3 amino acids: CASSEGEYRDNEQYF. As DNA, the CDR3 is TGTGCCAGCAGTGAAGGGGAGTATAGGGACAACGAGCAGTACTTC.

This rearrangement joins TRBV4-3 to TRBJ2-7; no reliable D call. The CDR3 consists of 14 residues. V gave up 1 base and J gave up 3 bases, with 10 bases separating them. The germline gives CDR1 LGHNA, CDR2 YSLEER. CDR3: CASSQGLDFYEQYF. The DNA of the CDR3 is TGCGCCAGCAGCCAAGGGCTGGATTTCTACGAGCAGTACTTC.

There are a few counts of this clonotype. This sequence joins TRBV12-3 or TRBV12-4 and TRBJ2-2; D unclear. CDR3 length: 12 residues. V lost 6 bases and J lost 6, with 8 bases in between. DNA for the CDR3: TGTGCCAGCAGCACTCTTTCCGGGGAGCTGTTTTTT. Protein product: CASSTLSGELFF.

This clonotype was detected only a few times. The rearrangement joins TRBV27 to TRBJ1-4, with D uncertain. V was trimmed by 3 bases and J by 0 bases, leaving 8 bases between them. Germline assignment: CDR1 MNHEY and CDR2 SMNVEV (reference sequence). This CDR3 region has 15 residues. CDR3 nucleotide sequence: TGTGCCAGCAGTTTTGGGTCCGCAACTAATGAAAAACTGTTTTTT. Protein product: CASSFGSATNEKLFF.

The CDR3 here is CASREPGVTEAFF. The CDR3 DNA is TGTGCCAGCAGGGAACCAGGGGTCACTGAAGCTTTCTTT. The V call is TRBV2, the J call TRBJ1-1, with D possibly matching TRBD1 (6 bases). Between the trimmed V and J ends, which lost 6 bases and 4 bases, there was a span of 12 bases. The CDR3 is 13 amino acids. Germline V gene data show CDR1 as SNHLY and CDR2 as FYNNEI.

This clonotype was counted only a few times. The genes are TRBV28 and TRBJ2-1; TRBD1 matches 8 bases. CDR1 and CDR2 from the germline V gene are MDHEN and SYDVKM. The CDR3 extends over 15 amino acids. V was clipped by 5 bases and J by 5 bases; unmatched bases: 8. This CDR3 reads CASSPDRGVDNEQFF. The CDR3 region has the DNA TGTGCCAGCAGTCCTGACAGGGGAGTGGACAATGAGCAGTTCTTC.

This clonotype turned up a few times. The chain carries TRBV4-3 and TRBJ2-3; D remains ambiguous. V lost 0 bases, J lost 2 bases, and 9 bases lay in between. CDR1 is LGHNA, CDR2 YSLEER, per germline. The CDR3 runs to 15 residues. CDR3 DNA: TGCGCCAGCAGCCAAGAGGAGCTAGACACAGATACGCAGTATTTT. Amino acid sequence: CASSQEELDTDTQYF.

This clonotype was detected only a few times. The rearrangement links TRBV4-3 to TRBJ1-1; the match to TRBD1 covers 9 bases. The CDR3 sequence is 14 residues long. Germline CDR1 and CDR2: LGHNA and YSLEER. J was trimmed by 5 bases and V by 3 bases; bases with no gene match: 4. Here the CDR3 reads CASSQYRGLTEAFF. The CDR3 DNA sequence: TGCGCCAGCAGCCAGTACAGGGGGCTAACTGAAGCTTTCTTT.

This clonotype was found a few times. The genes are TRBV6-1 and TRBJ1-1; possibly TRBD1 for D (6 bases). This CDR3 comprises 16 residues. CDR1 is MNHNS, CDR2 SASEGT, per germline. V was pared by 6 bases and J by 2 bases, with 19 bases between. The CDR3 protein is CASSTTGLGGNTEAFF. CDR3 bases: TGTGCCAGCAGCACTACAGGGTTGGGAGGAAACACTGAAGCTTTCTTT.

The CDR3 DNA reads as TGCAGTGCTCCCACTAGCGGGCGCGGCACCGGGGAGCTGTTTTTT. It specifies CSAPTSGRGTGELFF. The chain couples TRBV20-1 to TRBJ2-2, with TRBD2 identical over 9 bases. Germline trimming cut 5 bases from V and 4 bases from J; bases unmatched to any gene: 8. There are 15 residues in the CDR3. Germline CDR1 DFQATT, CDR2 SNEGSKA (reference sequence).

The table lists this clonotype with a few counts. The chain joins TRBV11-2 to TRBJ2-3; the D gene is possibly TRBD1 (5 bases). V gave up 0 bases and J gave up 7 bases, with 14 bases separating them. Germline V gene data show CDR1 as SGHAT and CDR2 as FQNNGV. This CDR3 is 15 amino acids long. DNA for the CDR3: TGTGCCAGCAGCTTAGATCAGGGCTGGGAACATACGCAGTATTTT. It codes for CASSLDQGWEHTQYF.

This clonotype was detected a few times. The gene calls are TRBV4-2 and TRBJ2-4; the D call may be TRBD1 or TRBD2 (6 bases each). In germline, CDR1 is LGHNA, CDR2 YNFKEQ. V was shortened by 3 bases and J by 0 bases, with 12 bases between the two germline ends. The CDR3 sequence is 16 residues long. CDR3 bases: TGTGCCAGCAGCCATGAGGAGGGGGGAGCCAAAAACATTCAGTACTTC. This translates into CASSHEEGGAKNIQYF.

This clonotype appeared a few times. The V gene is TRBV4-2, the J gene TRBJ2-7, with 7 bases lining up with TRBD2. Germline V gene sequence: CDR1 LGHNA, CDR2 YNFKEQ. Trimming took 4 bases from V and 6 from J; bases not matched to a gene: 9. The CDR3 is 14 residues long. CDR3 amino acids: CASSPTRGTIEQYF. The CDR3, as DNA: TGTGCCAGCAGCCCTACGCGGGGGACTATCGAGCAGTACTTC.

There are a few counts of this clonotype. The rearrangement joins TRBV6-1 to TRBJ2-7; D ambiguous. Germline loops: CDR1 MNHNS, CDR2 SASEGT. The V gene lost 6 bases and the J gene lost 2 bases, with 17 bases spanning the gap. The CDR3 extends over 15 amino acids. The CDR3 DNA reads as TGTGCCAGCAGGCCACACCCGGAAACCCCCTACGAGCAGTACTTC. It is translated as CASRPHPETPYEQYF.

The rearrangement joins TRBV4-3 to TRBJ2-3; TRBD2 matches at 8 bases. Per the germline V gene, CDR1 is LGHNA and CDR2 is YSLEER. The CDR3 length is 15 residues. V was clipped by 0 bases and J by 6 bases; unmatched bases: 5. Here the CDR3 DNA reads TGCGCCAGCAGCCAAGACGGCGGGAGGACTGATACGCAGTATTTT. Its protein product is CASSQDGGRTDTQYF.

CDR3 bases: TGTGCCTGGAGTGTCCGACAAGGCTCTGGAAACACCATATATTTT. This codes for CAWSVRQGSGNTIYF. The chain joins TRBV30 to TRBJ1-3; D not certain. Germline values: CDR1 GTSNPN, CDR2 SVGIG (reference sequence). V dropped 0 bases and J dropped 0 bases, with 9 bases sitting between them. The length of the CDR3 is 15 residues.

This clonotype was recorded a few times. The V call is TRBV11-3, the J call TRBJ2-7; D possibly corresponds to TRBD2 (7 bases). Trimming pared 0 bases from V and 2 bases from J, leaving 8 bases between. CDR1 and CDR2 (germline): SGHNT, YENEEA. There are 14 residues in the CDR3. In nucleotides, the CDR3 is TGTGCCAGCAGCTTAGAAGGGGGGGCCTACGAGCAGTACTTC. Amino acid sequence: CASSLEGGAYEQYF.